Presented here are 3 T cell receptor beta chains from one specimen sequenced in a study of T cells after posttransplantation cyclophosphamide. TCRdb's copy holds only in-frame clones and misses some; the assay was immunoSEQ multiplex PCR. The data list about 37,000 clones, none observed once; roughly 5.8% falls to the top ten. The sequenced sample was PBMCs. Receptors originate from a man aged 25 to 45 in good health and a related stem cell transplant donor.

In its sample, this clone was seen a few times. This chain connects TRBV27 to TRBJ2-5; the match to TRBD1 covers 12 bases. Unmatched junction bases numbered 6, after V lost 5 bases and J lost 5 bases. CDR1 is MNHEY and CDR2 is SMNVEV in the germline V gene (reference sequence). CDR3 length: 15 residues. The CDR3 region is CASSLGQGAMETQYF. CDR3 DNA sequence: TGTGCCAGCAGTCTGGGACAGGGGGCTATGGAGACCCAGTACTTC.

This clone was recorded many times. The DNA for the CDR3 is TGTGCCAGCAGTGTCTTAGAGACCCAGTACTTC. Amino acid sequence: CASSVLETQYF. V is TRBV6-1 and J is TRBJ2-5; D not resolved. CDR1 and CDR2 from the germline V gene are MNHNS and SASEGT. The CDR3 loop spans 11 amino acids. Trimming removed 4 bases from V and 4 bases from J, with 4 bases in between.

This clone was picked up a small number of times. The chain combines TRBV7-3 with TRBJ2-7; D is possibly TRBD2 (6 bases). This CDR3 is built from 14 residues. Germline assignment: CDR1 SGHTA and CDR2 FQGTGA. V lost 2 bases to trimming and J lost 1 base, with 9 bases between them. CDR3 sequence reads: CASSLYGGSYEQYF. In DNA, the CDR3 is TGTGCCAGCAGCTTATATGGGGGGTCCTACGAGCAGTACTTC.